The clone carrying this T cell receptor (beta chain) was counted at least ten times. What it binds is unknown. With 4 bases removed from V and 7 bases from J, the gap between germline ends came to 20 bases. Germline CDR1 reads MGHDK; CDR2 reads SYGVNS. The CDR3 covers 16 residues. The sample belongs to a study of T-cell reconstitution after alpha-beta-depleted transplantation in children. General study findings and limits: Reportedly, alpha-beta T cells present about two months post-transplant originated from several hundred expanded clones of graft origin.

Researchers prepared the TCRbeta library using unique molecular identifiers, the study reports. Via MiXCR, TCRdb re-called the PCR reads, giving one row per CDR3 protein. The sample shows about 250,000 distinct CDR3 sequences, 24% of them seen only once. The clonotype originates from a female patient aged 2-15 years who had a stem cell transplant for congenital amegakaryocytic thrombocytopenia, so the T cells may come from the graft donor. The chain couples TRBV25-1 to TRBJ2-1; weak D call: TRBD2 (5 bases). Sequenced material: PBMCs, mostly from graft donor cells, taken 360 days after TCRalphabeta/CD19-depleted stem cell transplant. DNA for the CDR3: TGTGCCAGCAGTGGTCTATTCGGCCAGGCGGGTAATGAGCAGTTCTTC. Protein: CASSGLFGQAGNEQFF.